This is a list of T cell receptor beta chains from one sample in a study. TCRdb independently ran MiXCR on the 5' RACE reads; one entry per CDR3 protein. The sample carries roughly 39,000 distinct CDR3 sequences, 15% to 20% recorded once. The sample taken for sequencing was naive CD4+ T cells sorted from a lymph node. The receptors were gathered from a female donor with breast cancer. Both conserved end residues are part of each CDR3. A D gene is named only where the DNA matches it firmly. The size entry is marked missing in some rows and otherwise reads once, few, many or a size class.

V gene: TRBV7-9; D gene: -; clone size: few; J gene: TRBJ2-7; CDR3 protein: CASSLGTSERWQYF; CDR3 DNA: TGTGCCAGCAGTCTTGGGACTTCGGAAAGGTGGCAGTACTTC
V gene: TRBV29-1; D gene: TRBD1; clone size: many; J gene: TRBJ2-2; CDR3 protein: CSASPGQHTGELFF; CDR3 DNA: TGCAGCGCTAGCCCGGGACAGCACACCGGGGAGCTGTTTTTT
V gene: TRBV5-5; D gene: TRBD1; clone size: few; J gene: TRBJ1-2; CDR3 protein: CASRPTIGQDGGYTF; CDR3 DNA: TGTGCCAGCAGACCCACTATCGGACAGGACGGGGGCTACACCTTC
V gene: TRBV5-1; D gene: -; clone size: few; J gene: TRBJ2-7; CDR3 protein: CASSLDQKAEQYF; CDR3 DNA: TGCGCCAGCAGCTTAGATCAGAAGGCCGAGCAGTACTTC
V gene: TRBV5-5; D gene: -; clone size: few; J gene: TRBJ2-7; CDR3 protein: CASGATGPYEQYF; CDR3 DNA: TGTGCCAGCGGCGCCACAGGACCTTACGAGCAGTACTTC
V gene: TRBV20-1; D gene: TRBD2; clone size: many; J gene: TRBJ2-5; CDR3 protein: CSARDLLAGQETQYF; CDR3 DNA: TGCAGTGCTAGAGATCTCCTAGCGGGCCAAGAGACCCAGTACTTC
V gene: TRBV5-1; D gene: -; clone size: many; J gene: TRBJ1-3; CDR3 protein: CASSPLGGDGGNTIYF; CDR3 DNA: TGCGCCAGCAGCCCCCTCGGCGGGGATGGTGGAAACACCATATATTTT
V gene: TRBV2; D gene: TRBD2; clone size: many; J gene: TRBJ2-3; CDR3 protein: CASSGALAGTDTQYF; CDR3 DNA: TGTGCCAGCAGTGGGGCTCTAGCGGGCACAGATACGCAGTATTTT
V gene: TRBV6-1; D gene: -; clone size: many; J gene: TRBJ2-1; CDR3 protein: CASRRRTALGDNEQFF; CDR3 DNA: TGTGCCAGCAGACGTAGGACCGCCCTGGGAGACAATGAGCAGTTCTTC
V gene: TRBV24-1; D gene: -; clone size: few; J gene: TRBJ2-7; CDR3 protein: CATSHRDYEQYF; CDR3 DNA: TGTGCCACCAGTCACAGAGACTACGAGCAGTACTTC
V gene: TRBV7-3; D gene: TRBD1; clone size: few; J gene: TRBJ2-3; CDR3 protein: CASSVTPGQGDTQYF; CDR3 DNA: TGTGCCAGCAGCGTCACCCCGGGACAGGGAGATACGCAGTATTTT
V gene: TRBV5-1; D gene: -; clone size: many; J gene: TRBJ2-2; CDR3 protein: CASTFGGINTGELFF; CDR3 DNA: TGCGCCAGCACTTTTGGGGGCATTAACACCGGGGAGCTGTTTTTT
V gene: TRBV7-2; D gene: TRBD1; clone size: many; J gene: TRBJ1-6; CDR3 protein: CASSFGTDNSPLHF; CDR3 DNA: TGTGCCAGCAGCTTCGGGACAGACAATTCACCCCTCCACTTT
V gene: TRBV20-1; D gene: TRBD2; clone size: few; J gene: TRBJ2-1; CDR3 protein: CSALSGRGKNNEQFF; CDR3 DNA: TGCAGTGCGCTAAGCGGGAGGGGTAAAAACAATGAGCAGTTCTTC
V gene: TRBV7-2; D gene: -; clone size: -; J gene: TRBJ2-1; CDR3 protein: CASSLARMGFNEQFF; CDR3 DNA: TGTGCCAGCAGCTTAGCGAGGATGGGTTTCAATGAGCAGTTCTTC
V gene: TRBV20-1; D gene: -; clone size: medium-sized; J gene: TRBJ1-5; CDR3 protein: CSARGGGGSNQPQHF; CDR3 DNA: TGCAGTGCTAGAGGGGGGGGCGGTAGCAATCAGCCCCAGCATTTT
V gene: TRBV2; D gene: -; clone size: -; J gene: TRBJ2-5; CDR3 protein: CARSKGPRGGDQETQYF; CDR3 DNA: TGTGCCCGCTCTAAAGGGCCGAGGGGGGGGGACCAAGAGACCCAGTACTTC
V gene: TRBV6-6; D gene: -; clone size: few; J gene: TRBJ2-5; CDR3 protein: CASSYRSQKETQYF; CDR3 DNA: TGTGCCAGCAGTTACCGTTCGCAAAAAGAGACCCAGTACTTC
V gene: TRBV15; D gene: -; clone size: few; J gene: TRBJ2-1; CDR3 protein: CATSREGPGYYNEQSF; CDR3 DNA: TGTGCCACCAGCAGAGAGGGCCCCGGGTACTACAATGAGCAGTCCTTC
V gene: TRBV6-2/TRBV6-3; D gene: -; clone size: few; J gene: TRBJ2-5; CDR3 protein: CASSFDYLETQYF; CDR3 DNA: TGTGCCAGCAGTTTCGATTATTTGGAGACCCAGTACTTC
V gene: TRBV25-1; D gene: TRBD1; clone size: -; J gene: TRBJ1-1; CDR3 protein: CASSGRTGNTEAFF; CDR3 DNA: TGTGCCAGCAGTGGTCGGACAGGGAACACTGAAGCTTTCTTT
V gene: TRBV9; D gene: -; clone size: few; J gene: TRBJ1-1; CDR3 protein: CASSVGMPGSNTEAFF; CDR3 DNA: TGTGCCAGCAGCGTAGGAATGCCGGGGTCGAACACTGAAGCTTTCTTT
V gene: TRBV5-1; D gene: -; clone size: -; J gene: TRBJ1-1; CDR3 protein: CASSSGAGGANPQAFF; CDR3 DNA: TGCGCCAGCAGCTCGGGGGCCGGTGGGGCCAACCCACAAGCTTTCTTT
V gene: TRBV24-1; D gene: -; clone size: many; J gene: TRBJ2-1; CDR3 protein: CATSDPSRTFGQFF; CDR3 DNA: TGTGCCACCAGTGATCCTTCTCGGACATTCGGGCAGTTCTTC
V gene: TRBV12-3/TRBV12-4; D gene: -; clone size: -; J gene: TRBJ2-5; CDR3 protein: CASSLGDGEQETQYF; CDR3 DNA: TGTGCCAGCAGTTTAGGGGACGGAGAACAAGAGACCCAGTACTTC
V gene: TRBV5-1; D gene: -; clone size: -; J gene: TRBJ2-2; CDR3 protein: CASSLSQGATGELFF; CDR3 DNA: TGCGCCAGCAGCTTAAGTCAGGGAGCCACCGGGGAGCTGTTTTTT
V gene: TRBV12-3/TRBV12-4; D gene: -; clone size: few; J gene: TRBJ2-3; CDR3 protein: CASSLQTSTDTQYF; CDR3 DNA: TGTGCCAGCAGTTTACAAACTAGCACAGATACGCAGTATTTT
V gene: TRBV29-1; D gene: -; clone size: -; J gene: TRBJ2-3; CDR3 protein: CSVLGDTQYF; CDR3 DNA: TGCAGCGTGCTAGGAGATACGCAGTATTTT
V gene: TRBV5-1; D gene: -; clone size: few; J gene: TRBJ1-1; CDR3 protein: CASSLGTGRTEAFF; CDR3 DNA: TGCGCCAGCAGCTTGGGTACAGGTCGCACTGAAGCTTTCTTT
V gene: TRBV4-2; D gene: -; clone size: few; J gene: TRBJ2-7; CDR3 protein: CASSQSTGLTYEQYF; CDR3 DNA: TGTGCCAGCAGCCAGTCGACAGGTTTAACCTACGAGCAGTACTTC
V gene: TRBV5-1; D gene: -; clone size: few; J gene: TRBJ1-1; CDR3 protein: CASSLAGDNTEAFF; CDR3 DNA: TGCGCCAGCAGCTTGGCCGGAGACAACACTGAAGCTTTCTTT
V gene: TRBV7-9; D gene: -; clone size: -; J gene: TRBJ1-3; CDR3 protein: CASRLGGRITGNTIYF; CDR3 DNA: TGTGCCAGCAGGTTAGGCGGCAGAATCACTGGAAACACCATATATTTT
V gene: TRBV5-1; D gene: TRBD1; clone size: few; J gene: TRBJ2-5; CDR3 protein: CASGPRTGPQETQYF; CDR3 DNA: TGCGCCAGCGGCCCTAGGACAGGGCCACAAGAGACCCAGTACTTC
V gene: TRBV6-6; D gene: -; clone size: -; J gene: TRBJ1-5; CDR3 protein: CASSWGSNSNQPQHF; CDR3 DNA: TGTGCCAGCAGTTGGGGATCCAATAGCAATCAGCCCCAGCATTTT
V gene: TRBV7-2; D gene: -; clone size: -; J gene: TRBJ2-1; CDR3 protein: CASSLERQSNEQFF; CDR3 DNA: TGTGCCAGCAGCTTAGAACGTCAGTCCAATGAGCAGTTCTTC
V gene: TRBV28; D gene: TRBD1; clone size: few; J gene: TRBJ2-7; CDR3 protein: CASSLPGTGGRNEQYF; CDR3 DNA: TGTGCCAGCAGTTTACCCGGGACAGGGGGCAGAAACGAGCAGTACTTC
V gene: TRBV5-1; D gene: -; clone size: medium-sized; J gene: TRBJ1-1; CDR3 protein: CASSLYQGYEAFF; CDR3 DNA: TGCGCCAGCAGCTTGTACCAGGGTTATGAAGCTTTCTTT
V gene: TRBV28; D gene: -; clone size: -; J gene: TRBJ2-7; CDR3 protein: CASSYGPGRRSYEQYF; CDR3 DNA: TGTGCCAGCAGCTATGGGCCGGGGAGGCGGTCCTACGAGCAGTACTTC
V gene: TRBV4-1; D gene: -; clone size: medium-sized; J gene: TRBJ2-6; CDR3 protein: CASSQGRLVVWAGANVLTF; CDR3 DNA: TGCGCCAGCAGCCAGGGTAGATTAGTTGTTTGGGCTGGGGCCAACGTCCTGACTTTC
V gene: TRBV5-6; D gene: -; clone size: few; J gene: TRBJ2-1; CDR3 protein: CASSLLSGLNNEQFF; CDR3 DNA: TGTGCCAGCAGCCTACTAAGCGGGCTAAACAATGAGCAGTTCTTC
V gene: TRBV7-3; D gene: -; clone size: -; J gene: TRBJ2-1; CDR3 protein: CASSGSSYNEQFF; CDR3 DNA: TGTGCCAGCAGCGGGAGCTCCTACAATGAGCAGTTCTTC
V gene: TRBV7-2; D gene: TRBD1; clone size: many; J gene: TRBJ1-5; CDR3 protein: CASSVGQNQPQHF; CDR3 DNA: TGTGCCAGCAGCGTGGGACAGAATCAGCCCCAGCATTTT
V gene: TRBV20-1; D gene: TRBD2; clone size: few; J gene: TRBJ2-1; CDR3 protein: CSARDFSGRGDNEQFF; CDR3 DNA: TGCAGTGCTAGAGATTTTAGCGGGAGGGGGGACAATGAGCAGTTCTTC
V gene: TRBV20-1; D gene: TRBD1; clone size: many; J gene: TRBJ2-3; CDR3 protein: CSASRQGAADTQYF; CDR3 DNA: TGCAGTGCTAGTCGACAGGGGGCGGCAGATACGCAGTATTTT
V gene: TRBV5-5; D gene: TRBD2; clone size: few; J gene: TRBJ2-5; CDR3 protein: CASSLAGLVETQYF; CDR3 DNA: TGTGCCAGCAGCTTGGCCGGACTAGTAGAGACCCAGTACTTC
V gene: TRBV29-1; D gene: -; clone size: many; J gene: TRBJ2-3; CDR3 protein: CSGTTATTDTQYF; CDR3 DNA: TGCAGCGGTACGACAGCCACCACAGATACGCAGTATTTT
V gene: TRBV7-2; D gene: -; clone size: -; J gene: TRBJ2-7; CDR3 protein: CASSLRGSDEQYF; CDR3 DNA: TGTGCCAGCAGCTTACGGGGTAGCGACGAGCAGTACTTC
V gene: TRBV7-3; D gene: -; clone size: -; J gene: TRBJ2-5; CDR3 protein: CAGSTVGRSKETQHF; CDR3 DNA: TGTGCCGGCAGTACGGTGGGCCGATCAAAAGAGACCCAGCACTTC
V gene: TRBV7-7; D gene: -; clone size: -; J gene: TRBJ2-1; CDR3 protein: CASSLSHLGEQFF; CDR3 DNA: TGTGCTAGCAGCTTATCACACCTGGGCGAGCAGTTCTTC
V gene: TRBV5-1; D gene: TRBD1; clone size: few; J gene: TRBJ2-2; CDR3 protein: CASSRRQGSDGELFF; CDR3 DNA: TGCGCCAGCAGCCGGAGACAGGGCTCGGACGGGGAGCTGTTTTTT
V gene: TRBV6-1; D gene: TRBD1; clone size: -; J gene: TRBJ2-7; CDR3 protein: CASSDRGLDYEQYF; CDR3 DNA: TGTGCCAGCAGTGACAGGGGGCTGGACTACGAGCAGTACTTC
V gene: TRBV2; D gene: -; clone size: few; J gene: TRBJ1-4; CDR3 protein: CASSTRDQNEKLFF; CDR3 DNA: TGTGCCAGCAGTACCAGAGACCAAAATGAAAAACTGTTTTTT
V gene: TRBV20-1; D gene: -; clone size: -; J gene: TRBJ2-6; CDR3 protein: CSATFGDGSGANVLTF; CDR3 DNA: TGCAGTGCAACCTTTGGGGACGGCTCTGGGGCCAACGTCCTGACTTTC
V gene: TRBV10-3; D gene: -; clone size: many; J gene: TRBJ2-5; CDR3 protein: CAISDRIQETQYF; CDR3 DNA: TGTGCCATCAGTGACCGGATCCAAGAGACCCAGTACTTC
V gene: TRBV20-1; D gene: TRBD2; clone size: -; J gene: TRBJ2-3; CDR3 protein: CSASGQDSGRAVTDTQYF; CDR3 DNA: TGCAGTGCTAGCGGCCAGGATAGCGGGAGGGCCGTCACAGATACGCAGTATTTT
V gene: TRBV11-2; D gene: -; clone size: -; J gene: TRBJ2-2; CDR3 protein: CASSTYSAGPNTGELFF; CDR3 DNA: TGTGCCAGCAGCACGTATTCGGCGGGGCCAAACACCGGGGAGCTGTTTTTT
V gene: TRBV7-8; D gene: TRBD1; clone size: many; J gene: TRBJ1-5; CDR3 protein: CASRQGYSNQPQHF; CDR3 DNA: TGTGCCAGCCGACAGGGATATAGCAATCAGCCCCAGCATTTT